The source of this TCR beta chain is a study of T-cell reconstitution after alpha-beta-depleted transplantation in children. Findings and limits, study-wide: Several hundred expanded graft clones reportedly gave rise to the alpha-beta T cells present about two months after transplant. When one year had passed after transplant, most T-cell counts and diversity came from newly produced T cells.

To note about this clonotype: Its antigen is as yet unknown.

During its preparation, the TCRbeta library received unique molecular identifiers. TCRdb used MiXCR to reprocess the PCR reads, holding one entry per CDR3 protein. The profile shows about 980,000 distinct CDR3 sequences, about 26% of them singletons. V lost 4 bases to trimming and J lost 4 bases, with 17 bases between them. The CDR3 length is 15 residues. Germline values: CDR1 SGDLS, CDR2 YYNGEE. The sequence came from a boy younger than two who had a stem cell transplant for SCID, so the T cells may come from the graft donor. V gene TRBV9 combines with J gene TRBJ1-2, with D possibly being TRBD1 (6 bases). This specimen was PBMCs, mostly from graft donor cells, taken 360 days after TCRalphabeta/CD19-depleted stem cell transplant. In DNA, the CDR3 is TGTGCCAGCAGCCATGACGTGGGGGCCGGCTATGGCTACACCTTC. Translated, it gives CASSHDVGAGYGYTF. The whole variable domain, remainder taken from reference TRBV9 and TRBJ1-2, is DSGVTQTPKHLITATGQRVTLRCSPRSGDLSVYWYQQSLDQGLQFLIQYYNGEERAKGNILERFSAQQFPDLHSELNLSSLELGDSALYFCASSHDVGAGYGYTFGSGTRLTVV.